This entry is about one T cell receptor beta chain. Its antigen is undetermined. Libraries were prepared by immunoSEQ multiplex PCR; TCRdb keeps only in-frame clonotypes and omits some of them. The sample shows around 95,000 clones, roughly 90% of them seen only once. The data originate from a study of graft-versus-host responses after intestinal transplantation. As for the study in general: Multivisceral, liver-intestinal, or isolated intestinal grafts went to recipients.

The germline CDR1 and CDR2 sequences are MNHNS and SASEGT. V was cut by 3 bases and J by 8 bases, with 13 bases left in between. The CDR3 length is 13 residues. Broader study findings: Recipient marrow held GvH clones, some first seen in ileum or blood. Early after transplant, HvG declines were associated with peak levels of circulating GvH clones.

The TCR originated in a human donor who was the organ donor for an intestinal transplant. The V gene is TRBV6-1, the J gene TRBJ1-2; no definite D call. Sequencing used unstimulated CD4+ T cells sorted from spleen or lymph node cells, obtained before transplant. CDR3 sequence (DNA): TGTGCCAGCAGTGATGGGGAATTTGGGGGCTACACCTTC. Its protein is CASSDGEFGGYTF.